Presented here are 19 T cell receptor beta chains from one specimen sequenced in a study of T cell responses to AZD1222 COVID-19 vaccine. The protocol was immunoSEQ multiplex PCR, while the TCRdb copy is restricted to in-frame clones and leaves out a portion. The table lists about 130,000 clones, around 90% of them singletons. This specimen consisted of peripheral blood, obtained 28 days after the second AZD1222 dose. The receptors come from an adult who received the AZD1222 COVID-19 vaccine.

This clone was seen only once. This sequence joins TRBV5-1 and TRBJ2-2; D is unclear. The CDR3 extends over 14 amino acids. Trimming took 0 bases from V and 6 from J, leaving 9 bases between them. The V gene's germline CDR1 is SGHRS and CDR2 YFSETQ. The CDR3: CASSLARQAGELFF. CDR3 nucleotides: TGCGCCAGCAGCTTGGCCCGCCAGGCCGGGGAGCTGTTTTTT.

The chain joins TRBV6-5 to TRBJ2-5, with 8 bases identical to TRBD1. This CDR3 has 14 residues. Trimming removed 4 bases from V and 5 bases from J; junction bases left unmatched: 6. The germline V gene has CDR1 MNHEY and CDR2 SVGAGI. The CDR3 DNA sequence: TGTGCCAGCAGTTCCAGGGGGCGCGCCGAGACCCAGTACTTC. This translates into CASSSRGRAETQYF.

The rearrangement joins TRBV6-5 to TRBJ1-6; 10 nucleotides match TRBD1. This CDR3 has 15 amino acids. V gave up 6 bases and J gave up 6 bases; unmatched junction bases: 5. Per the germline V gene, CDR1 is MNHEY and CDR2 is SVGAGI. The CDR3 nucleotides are TGTGCCAGCAGCCGCGGGACAGGGGCTAATTCACCCCTCCACTTT. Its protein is CASSRGTGANSPLHF.

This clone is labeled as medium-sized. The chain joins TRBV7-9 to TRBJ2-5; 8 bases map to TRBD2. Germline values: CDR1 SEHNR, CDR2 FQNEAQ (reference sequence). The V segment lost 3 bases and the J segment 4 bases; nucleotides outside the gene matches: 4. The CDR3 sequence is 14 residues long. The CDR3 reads CASSFSLAGETQYF. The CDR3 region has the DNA TGTGCCAGCAGCTTTTCTCTAGCGGGAGAGACCCAGTACTTC.

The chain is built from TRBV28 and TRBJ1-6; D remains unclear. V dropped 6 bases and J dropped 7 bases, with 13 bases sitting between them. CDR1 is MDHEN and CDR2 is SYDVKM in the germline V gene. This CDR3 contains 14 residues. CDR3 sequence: CASRRAISNSPLHF. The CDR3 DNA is TGTGCCAGCAGGCGGGCAATCTCGAATTCACCCCTCCACTTT.

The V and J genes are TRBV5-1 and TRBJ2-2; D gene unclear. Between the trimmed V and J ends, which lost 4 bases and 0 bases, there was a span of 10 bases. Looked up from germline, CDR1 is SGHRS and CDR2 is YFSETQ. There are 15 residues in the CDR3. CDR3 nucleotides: TGCGCCAGCAGCCCGTTGCGCTCGAACACCGGGGAGCTGTTTTTT. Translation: CASSPLRSNTGELFF.

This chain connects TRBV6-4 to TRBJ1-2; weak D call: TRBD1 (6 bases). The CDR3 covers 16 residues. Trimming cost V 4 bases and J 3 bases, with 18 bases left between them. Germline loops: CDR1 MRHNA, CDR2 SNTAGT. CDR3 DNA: TGTGCCAGCAGTGGCCGGTTAACAGGGAACTACTATGGCTACACCTTC. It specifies CASSGRLTGNYYGYTF.

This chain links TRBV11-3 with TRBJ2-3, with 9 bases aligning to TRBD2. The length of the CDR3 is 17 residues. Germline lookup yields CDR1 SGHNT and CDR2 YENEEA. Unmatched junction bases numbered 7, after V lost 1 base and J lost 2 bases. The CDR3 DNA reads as TGTGCCAGCAGCTTAGCCCCCCTAGCGGGATTCACAGATACGCAGTATTTT. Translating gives CASSLAPLAGFTDTQYF.

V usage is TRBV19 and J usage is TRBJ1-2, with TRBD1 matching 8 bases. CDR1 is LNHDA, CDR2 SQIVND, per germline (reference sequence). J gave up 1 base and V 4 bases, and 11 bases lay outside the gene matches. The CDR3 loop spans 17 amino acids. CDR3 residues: CASSTDRGSRLNYGYTF. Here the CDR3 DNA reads TGTGCCAGTAGTACCGACAGGGGTTCGAGACTTAACTATGGCTACACCTTC.

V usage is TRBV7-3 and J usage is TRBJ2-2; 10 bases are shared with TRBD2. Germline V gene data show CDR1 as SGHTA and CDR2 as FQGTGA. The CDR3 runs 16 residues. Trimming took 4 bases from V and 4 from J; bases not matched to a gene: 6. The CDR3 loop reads CASSSLAGAPTGELFF. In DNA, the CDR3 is TGTGCCAGCAGCTCCCTAGCGGGGGCGCCCACCGGGGAGCTGTTTTTT.

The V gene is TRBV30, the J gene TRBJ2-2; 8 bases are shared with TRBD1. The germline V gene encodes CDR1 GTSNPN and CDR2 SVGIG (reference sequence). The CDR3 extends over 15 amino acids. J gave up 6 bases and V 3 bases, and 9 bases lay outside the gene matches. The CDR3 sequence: CAWSPPGQGSGELFF. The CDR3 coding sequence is TGTGCCTGGAGCCCCCCTGGACAGGGATCCGGGGAGCTGTTTTTT.

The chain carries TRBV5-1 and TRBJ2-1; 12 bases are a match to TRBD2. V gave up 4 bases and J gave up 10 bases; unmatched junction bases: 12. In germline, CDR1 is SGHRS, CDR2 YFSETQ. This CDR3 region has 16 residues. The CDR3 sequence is CASSPSLAGGSGEQFF. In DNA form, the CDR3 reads TGCGCCAGCAGCCCATCACTAGCGGGGGGATCAGGGGAGCAGTTCTTC.

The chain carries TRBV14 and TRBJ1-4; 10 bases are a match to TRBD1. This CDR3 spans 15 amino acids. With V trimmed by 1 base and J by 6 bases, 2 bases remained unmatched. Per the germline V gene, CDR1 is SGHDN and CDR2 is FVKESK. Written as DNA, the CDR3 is TGTGCCAGCAGCCAAGCCGGACAGGGGGATGAAAAACTGTTTTTT. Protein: CASSQAGQGDEKLFF.

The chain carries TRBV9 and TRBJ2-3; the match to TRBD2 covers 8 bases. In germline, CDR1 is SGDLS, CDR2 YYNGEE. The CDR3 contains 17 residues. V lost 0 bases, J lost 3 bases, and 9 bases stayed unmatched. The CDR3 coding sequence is TGTGCCAGCAGCGTAGTGACGGGAGGGCCAGATACAGATACGCAGTATTTT. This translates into CASSVVTGGPDTDTQYF.

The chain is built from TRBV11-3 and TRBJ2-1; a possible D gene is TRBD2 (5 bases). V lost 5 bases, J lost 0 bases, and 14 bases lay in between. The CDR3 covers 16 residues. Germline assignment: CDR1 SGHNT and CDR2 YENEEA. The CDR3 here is CASSTRPASSYNEQFF. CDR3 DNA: TGTGCCAGCAGCACTAGACCGGCAAGCTCCTACAATGAGCAGTTCTTC.

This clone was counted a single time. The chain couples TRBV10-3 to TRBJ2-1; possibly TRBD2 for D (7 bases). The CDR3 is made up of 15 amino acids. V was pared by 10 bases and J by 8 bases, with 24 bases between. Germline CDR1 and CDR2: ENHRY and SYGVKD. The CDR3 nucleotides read TGTGCCAGCGCCAAAGGGGGGGCGTCGTGGTATGAGCAGTTCTTC. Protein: CASAKGGASWYEQFF.

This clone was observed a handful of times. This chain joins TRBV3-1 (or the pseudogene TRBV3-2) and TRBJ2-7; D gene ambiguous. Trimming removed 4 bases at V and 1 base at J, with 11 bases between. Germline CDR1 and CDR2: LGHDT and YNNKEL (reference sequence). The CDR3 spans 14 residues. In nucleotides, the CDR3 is TGTGCCAGCAGCCCCTCCGCGCTATCCTACGAGCAGTACGTC. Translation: CASSPSALSYEQYV.

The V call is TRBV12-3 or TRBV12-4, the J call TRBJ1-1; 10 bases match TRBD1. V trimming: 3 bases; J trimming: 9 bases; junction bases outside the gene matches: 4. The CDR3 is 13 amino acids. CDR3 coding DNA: TGTGCCAGCAGTTTCGGGACAGGGGTTAAAGCTTTCTTT. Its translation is CASSFGTGVKAFF.

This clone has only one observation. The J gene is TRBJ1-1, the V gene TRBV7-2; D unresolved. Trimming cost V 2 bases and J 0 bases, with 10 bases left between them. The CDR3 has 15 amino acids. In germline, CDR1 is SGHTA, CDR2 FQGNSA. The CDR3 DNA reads TGTGCCAGCAGCTTATTGCGATTCATGAACACTGAAGCTTTCTTT. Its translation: CASSLLRFMNTEAFF.